This T cell receptor beta chain was sequenced for a study of shared T cell receptors in the human thymus. Produced via immunoSEQ multiplex PCR; TCRdb's table is partial and in-frame only. The repertoire consists of about 710,000 clones, with about 90% occurring once and the leading ten covering 0.0094%. Germline V CDR1 and CDR2: MNHEY, SVGAGI. The CDR3 is made up of 11 amino acids. The trim removed 6 bases at V and 6 bases at J, leaving 1 base unmatched. A further study also used this sample, focusing on human thymus T cells. Per that paper: The thymus was resected at corrective cardiac surgery.

The sequence derives from a boy younger than two with a congenital heart defect. V usage is TRBV6-5 and J usage is TRBJ2-7; 8 bases fit TRBD1. The sequencing input was thymocytes. The CDR3 coding sequence is TGTGCCAGCAGACAGGGGGGCGAGCAGTACTTC. Its protein is CASRQGGEQYF.